These T cell receptor beta chains were read from a single sample in a study of blood T cells in healthy people across ages. TCRdb reprocessed the 5' RACE reads with MiXCR, giving one entry per CDR3 protein. The top ten clones hold approximately 7.9% of a sample with 1.5 million or so distinct CDR3 sequences, 40% to 50% of them seen once. Material: blood. The receptor set was obtained from a woman aged 18-35 years in good health. CDR3s include the opening cysteine and the closing phenylalanine or tryptophan. The order of the fields is clone size, CDR3 length, D gene, J gene, V gene, CDR3 DNA, CDR3 protein. The D gene is left open where the match is weak. Rows give clone size only sometimes, using once, few, many, or a class for an expanded clone.

abundance: .
len: 15
d_gene: TRBD2
j_gene: TRBJ2-5
v_gene: TRBV6-1
CDR3nt: TGTGCCAGCAGTGTCACACTAGCGGGAGAAGAGACCCAGTACTTC
CDR3aa: CASSVTLAGEETQYF

abundance: .
len: 16
d_gene: .
j_gene: TRBJ2-4
v_gene: TRBV6-6
CDR3nt: TGTGCCAGCAGTTACTCGGGTAACCTAGCCAAAAACATTCAGTACTTC
CDR3aa: CASSYSGNLAKNIQYF

abundance: .
len: 13
d_gene: .
j_gene: TRBJ2-3
v_gene: TRBV11-2
CDR3nt: TGTGCCAGCGGCCCCGAATCGGTTGATACGCAGTATTTT
CDR3aa: CASGPESVDTQYF

abundance: .
len: 15
d_gene: TRBD2
j_gene: TRBJ2-5
v_gene: TRBV7-2
CDR3nt: TGTGCCAGCAGATTAGCGGGAGAATGGGTAGAGACCCAGTACTTC
CDR3aa: CASRLAGEWVETQYF

abundance: .
len: 12
d_gene: .
j_gene: TRBJ2-7
v_gene: TRBV30
CDR3nt: TGTGCCTGGCGGGGGTCTGACTACGAGCAGTACTTC
CDR3aa: CAWRGSDYEQYF

abundance: few
len: 14
d_gene: .
j_gene: TRBJ2-1
v_gene: TRBV20-1
CDR3nt: TGCAGTGCTAGGGATAGACAGTACTACAATGAGCAGTTCTTC
CDR3aa: CSARDRQYYNEQFF

abundance: .
len: 13
d_gene: .
j_gene: TRBJ1-2
v_gene: TRBV4-2
CDR3nt: TGTACCAGCAGCCAAGGAAACAGGGAAGGCTACACCTTC
CDR3aa: CTSSQGNREGYTF

abundance: few
len: 13
d_gene: TRBD1
j_gene: TRBJ2-7
v_gene: TRBV10-3
CDR3nt: TGTGCCATCGGGACAGGGCAAGATTACGAGCAGTACTTC
CDR3aa: CAIGTGQDYEQYF

abundance: .
len: 13
d_gene: .
j_gene: TRBJ2-7
v_gene: TRBV20-1
CDR3nt: TGCAGTGCTAGAGGGGACACCGACTACGAGCAGTACTTC
CDR3aa: CSARGDTDYEQYF

abundance: few
len: 14
d_gene: TRBD1
j_gene: TRBJ2-7
v_gene: TRBV15
CDR3nt: TGTGCCACCAGCAGCCGGGACAGGTTCTACGAGCAGTACTTC
CDR3aa: CATSSRDRFYEQYF

abundance: few
len: 12
d_gene: .
j_gene: TRBJ2-7
v_gene: TRBV29-1
CDR3nt: TGCAGCGTTGGAGACCCCTCCTACGAGCAGTACTTC
CDR3aa: CSVGDPSYEQYF

abundance: .
len: 16
d_gene: .
j_gene: TRBJ1-2
v_gene: TRBV7-2
CDR3nt: TGTGCCAGCAGCTTAGCGACTGGCAGGGAGAGAGATGGCTACACCTTC
CDR3aa: CASSLATGRERDGYTF

abundance: .
len: 15
d_gene: .
j_gene: TRBJ2-5
v_gene: TRBV21-1
CDR3nt: TGTGCCAGCAGCATGCAGGGCGCCCGGGGAGAGACCCAGTACTTC
CDR3aa: CASSMQGARGETQYF

abundance: .
len: 13
d_gene: .
j_gene: TRBJ1-4
v_gene: TRBV29-1
CDR3nt: TGCAGCGCCAAGGGGACAACTAATGAAAAACTGTTTTTT
CDR3aa: CSAKGTTNEKLFF

abundance: .
len: 11
d_gene: .
j_gene: TRBJ2-7
v_gene: TRBV29-1
CDR3nt: TGCAGCGTTGAGACATACTACGAGCAGTACTTC
CDR3aa: CSVETYYEQYF

abundance: .
len: 16
d_gene: .
j_gene: TRBJ2-3
v_gene: TRBV5-1
CDR3nt: TGCGCCAGCCACGGGACGGGAGCCCTCATTGGGGATACGCAGTATTTT
CDR3aa: CASHGTGALIGDTQYF

abundance: .
len: 14
d_gene: .
j_gene: TRBJ2-1
v_gene: TRBV7-2
CDR3nt: TGTGCCAGCAGCCCCCCCGCGGGTCCCAATGAGCAGTTCTTC
CDR3aa: CASSPPAGPNEQFF

abundance: .
len: 16
d_gene: .
j_gene: TRBJ2-5
v_gene: TRBV11-2
CDR3nt: TGTGCCAGCAGCTTAGATAGACATCGGTACCAAGAGACCCAGTACTTC
CDR3aa: CASSLDRHRYQETQYF

abundance: few
len: 14
d_gene: .
j_gene: TRBJ2-7
v_gene: TRBV7-2
CDR3nt: TGTGCCAGCAGCTTTAGCGGCTCCGGGTACGAGCAGTACTTC
CDR3aa: CASSFSGSGYEQYF

abundance: .
len: 16
d_gene: .
j_gene: TRBJ2-1
v_gene: TRBV20-1
CDR3nt: TGCAGTGCTAGAGGACCGACGGAGGCCACCTACAATGAGCAGTTCTTC
CDR3aa: CSARGPTEATYNEQFF

abundance: few
len: 13
d_gene: TRBD1
j_gene: TRBJ1-1
v_gene: TRBV10-3
CDR3nt: TGTGCCATCAGTGACCAGGGGGCAACTGAAGCTTTCTTT
CDR3aa: CAISDQGATEAFF

abundance: .
len: 15
d_gene: .
j_gene: TRBJ2-3
v_gene: TRBV3-1
CDR3nt: TGTGCCAGCAGCCCCCCCGGGAGTTTGTCAGATACGCAGTATTTT
CDR3aa: CASSPPGSLSDTQYF

abundance: .
len: 14
d_gene: TRBD1
j_gene: TRBJ2-5
v_gene: TRBV5-1
CDR3nt: TGCGCCAGCAGCCGGGGACAGGCGCAAGAGACCCAGTACTTC
CDR3aa: CASSRGQAQETQYF

abundance: .
len: 15
d_gene: .
j_gene: TRBJ2-5
v_gene: TRBV12-3/TRBV12-4
CDR3nt: TGTGCCAGCAGTCTTCTCCGGGGGGCCCAAGAGACCCAGTACTTC
CDR3aa: CASSLLRGAQETQYF

abundance: .
len: 19
d_gene: TRBD2
j_gene: TRBJ2-7
v_gene: TRBV11-2
CDR3nt: TGTGCCAGCAGCCCAAGTCCGTGGACTAGCGAGAAGCGTGACTACGAGCAGTACTTC
CDR3aa: CASSPSPWTSEKRDYEQYF

abundance: few
len: 11
d_gene: .
j_gene: TRBJ1-2
v_gene: TRBV7-9
CDR3nt: TGTGCCAGCGCGGCAAACTATGGCTACACCTTC
CDR3aa: CASAANYGYTF

abundance: few
len: 12
d_gene: .
j_gene: TRBJ2-7
v_gene: TRBV2
CDR3nt: TGTGCCAGCGACAACGGGCACTACGAGCAGTACTTC
CDR3aa: CASDNGHYEQYF